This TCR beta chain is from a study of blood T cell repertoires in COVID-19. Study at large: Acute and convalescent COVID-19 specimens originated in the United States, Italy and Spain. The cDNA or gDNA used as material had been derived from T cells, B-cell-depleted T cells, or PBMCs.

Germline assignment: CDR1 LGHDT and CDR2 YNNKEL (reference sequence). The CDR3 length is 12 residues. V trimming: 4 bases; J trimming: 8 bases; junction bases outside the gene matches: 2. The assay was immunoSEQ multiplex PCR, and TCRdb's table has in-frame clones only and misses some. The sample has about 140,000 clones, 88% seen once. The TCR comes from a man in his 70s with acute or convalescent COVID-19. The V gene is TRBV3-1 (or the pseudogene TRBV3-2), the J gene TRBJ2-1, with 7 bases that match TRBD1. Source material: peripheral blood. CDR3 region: CASSLTGDEQFF. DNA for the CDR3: TGTGCCAGCAGCCTTACAGGGGATGAGCAGTTCTTC.